What follows is one TCR beta chain and its context. What antigen it recognizes has not been identified. Per-base quality was not reported, and no clone a single base away is much larger than it. The sample is drawn from a study of blood T cell repertoires in COVID-19 (dated by TCRdb to about 2020). As for the study more broadly: The collaborator samples originated in the United States, Italy and Spain and spanned the acute and convalescent phases of COVID-19. The prospective study material was composed of cDNA or gDNA derived from T cells, B-cell-depleted T cells, or PBMCs. Subjects who had been exposed to COVID-19, were actively infected with it, or had recovered from it provided the deeply sampled blood TCRbeta repertoires that made up the dataset. The repertoires were made available in a free public database intended to serve as a resource for research on the immune response to SARS-CoV-2. Samples were obtained from the ongoing ImmuneRACE study (first 160 participants) and from over a thousand subjects provided by 6 global collaborators. Sample metadata almost always included a de-identified subject ID, COVID-19 status, age in years and sex. Where available, HLA class I and class II types were obtained from metadata supplied by the sample provider rather than from assay-based typing.

The collaborating institutions used their own protocols to collect whole blood in K2EDTA tubes. For TCRbeta analysis, collaborators shipped samples as frozen whole blood, isolated PBMCs, or DNA extracted from either of those sample types. Results and caveats for the whole study, not just this receptor: The quantity of clinical and demographic metadata differed by source and by participant and was supplied without curation.

The immunoSEQ Assay, a bias-controlled multiplex PCR, was used to amplify TCRbeta CDR3 regions from genomic DNA. The original pipeline was this. Within the assay, amplification of reference gene primers was used to estimate how many nucleated cells each sample contained. To quantify the absolute abundance of each unique TCRbeta CDR3 rearrangement, sequence reads were collapsed and filtered. For each sample, productive Simpson clonality was calculated as the square root of Simpson's diversity index over productive rearrangements. Imported from immuneACCESS, the table was reduced by TCRdb to in-frame sequences with V and J called. These copies leave out some clones; in studies compared against another copy, an unresolved V gene accounts for under half, and the cause of the remainder is not known. V and J calls and clone size are given by that table; D and trimming were obtained from the DNA. For this sample the table gives 200,000 to 250,000 clones, of which about 90% were detected only once. The biggest ten clones account for roughly 2.5% of the sample.

Sequencing input: peripheral blood. The sequence was obtained from a woman aged 60-70 years with acute or convalescent COVID-19.

The CDR3 protein sequence reads: CASTATANTEAFF. The DNA is TGTGCCAGCACAGCAACAGCCAACACTGAAGCTTTCTTT. The chain employs TRBV12-3 or TRBV12-4 and TRBJ1-1; the D segment cannot be called with confidence. Trimming costs V 7 bases and J 2 bases, and their ends lie 11 bases apart. From the cysteine up to the phenylalanine, the CDR3 has a length of 13 residues. Just the 39-base CDR3 DNA is kept, in frame starting at base 1.